Given below is one T cell receptor (beta chain) in context. One end of the junction is discordant with germline, which a read error may explain. Germline-derived CDR1 and CDR2 are SQVTM and ANQGSEA. The CDR3 has 15 residues. The sample belongs to a study of blood T cells in healthy people across ages. The use of a sample-barcoded 5' primer and a J-beta primer mix characterized a second PCR of about 7 to 12 cycles. TCRdb independently ran MiXCR on the 5' RACE reads; one entry per CDR3 protein. The sample contains hundreds of thousands of distinct CDR3 sequences, about three fifths of which appear only once.

The sample taken for sequencing was blood. The chain links TRBV29-1 to TRBJ2-1, with 10 nucleotides matching TRBD2. This TCR came from a man younger than 45 in good health. CDR3: CSVILAGRANNEQFF. The DNA of the CDR3 is TGTAGCGTGATACTAGCGGGGCGCGCTAACAATGAGCAGTTCTTC.